The present T cell receptor (beta chain) was sequenced within a study of T-cell reconstitution after alpha-beta-depleted transplantation in children. The germline V gene encodes CDR1 SGHTA and CDR2 FQGNSA. V was cut by 2 bases and J by 13 bases, with 14 bases left in between. This CDR3 comprises 13 residues. Unique molecular identifiers tagged the TCRbeta library. A single record per CDR3 protein comes from TCRdb applying MiXCR to the PCR reads. The sample carries a few hundred thousand distinct CDR3 sequences, 11% recorded once. V and J are TRBV7-2 and TRBJ1-4; D may be TRBD1 (5 bases). The origin of this receptor is a human donor who donated a stem cell graft to a child with acute myeloid leukemia. The sequencing used PBMCs from the stem cell graft donor, collected from the stem cell graft. Here the CDR3 DNA reads TGTGCCAGCAGCTTAAAAGGGTGGGGGGGACTGTTTTTT. This encodes CASSLKGWGGLFF.